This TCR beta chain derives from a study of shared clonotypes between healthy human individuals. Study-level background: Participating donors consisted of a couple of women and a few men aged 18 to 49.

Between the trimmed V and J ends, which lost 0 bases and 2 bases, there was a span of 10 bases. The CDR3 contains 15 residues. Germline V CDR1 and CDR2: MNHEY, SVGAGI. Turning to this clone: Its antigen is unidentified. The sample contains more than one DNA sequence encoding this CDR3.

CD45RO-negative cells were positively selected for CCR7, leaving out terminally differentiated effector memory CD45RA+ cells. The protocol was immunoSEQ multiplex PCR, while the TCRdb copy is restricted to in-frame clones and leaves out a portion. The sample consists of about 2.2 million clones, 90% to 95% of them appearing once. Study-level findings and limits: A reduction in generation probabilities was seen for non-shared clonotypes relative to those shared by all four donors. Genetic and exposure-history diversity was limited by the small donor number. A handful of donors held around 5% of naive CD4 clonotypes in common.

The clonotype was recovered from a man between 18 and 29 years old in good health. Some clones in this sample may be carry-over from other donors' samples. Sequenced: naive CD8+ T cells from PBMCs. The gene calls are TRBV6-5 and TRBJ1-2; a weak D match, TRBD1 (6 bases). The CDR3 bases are TGTGCCAGCAGTTACTCAAGGACAGCAAACTATGGCTACACCTTC. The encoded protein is CASSYSRTANYGYTF.